A single sample gave rise to the 17 T cell receptor beta chains below, sequenced in a study of blood T cell repertoires in COVID-19. Data came from immunoSEQ multiplex PCR; TCRdb stores just in-frame clones and leaves some out. The repertoire holds 250,000 to 300,000 clones, with around 84% as singletons. The sequencing sample was made of peripheral blood. These receptors originate from a man aged 55 to 70 with acute or convalescent COVID-19.

The gene calls are TRBV5-1 and TRBJ1-2; a weak D match, TRBD1 (5 bases). This CDR3 spans 11 amino acids. V was pared by 5 bases and J by 8 bases, with 10 bases between. Germline V lookup: CDR1 SGHRS, CDR2 YFSETQ. DNA of the CDR3: TGCGCCAGCAGTCTAGGGGTGGGCTACACCTTC. Its protein is CASSLGVGYTF.

The J gene is TRBJ2-6, the V gene TRBV5-4, with a possible D match to TRBD1 (6 bases). Trimming pared 4 bases from V and 0 bases from J, leaving 8 bases between. The CDR3 length is 15 residues. CDR1 is SGHNT and CDR2 is YYREEE in the germline V gene (reference sequence). In DNA form, the CDR3 reads TGTGCCAGCAGCAAACAGGGCTCTGGGGCCAACGTCCTGACTTTC. Translating gives CASSKQGSGANVLTF.

This rearrangement joins TRBV7-2 to TRBJ2-7; 7 bases are shared with TRBD1. This CDR3 contains 14 residues. The V gene end was trimmed by 3 bases and the J gene end by 7 bases; junction bases not matched to a gene: 9. Germline V gives CDR1 SGHTA, CDR2 FQGNSA. DNA of the CDR3: TGTGCCAGCAGCTTGTCACAGGGGTCTCGGGAGCAGTACTTC. This translates into CASSLSQGSREQYF.

The chain's CDR3 is CASSDQTGGNEKLFF. In nucleotides, the CDR3 is TGTGCCAGCAGTGATCAGACAGGGGGTAATGAAAAACTGTTTTTT. This sequence joins TRBV6-1 and TRBJ1-4; 9 bases match TRBD1. The V gene end was trimmed by 3 bases and the J gene end by 4 bases; junction bases not matched to a gene: 3. CDR3 length equals 15 residues. CDR1 is MNHNS, CDR2 SASEGT, per germline.

CDR3 amino acids: CASSLTGSFTVGYTF. DNA for the CDR3: TGTGCCAGCAGCTTAACCGGGTCGTTTACCGTCGGCTACACCTTC. J is TRBJ1-2 and V is TRBV7-2; no firm D call. Trimming left V 2 bases short and J 8 bases short, with 18 bases between. Germline CDR1 SGHTA, CDR2 FQGNSA. The CDR3 sequence is 15 residues long.

V is TRBV3-1 (or the pseudogene TRBV3-2) and J is TRBJ2-2, with 7 bases fitting TRBD2. The length of the CDR3 is 15 residues. V was pared by 0 bases and J by 10 bases, with 8 bases of the junction left unmatched. Per germline, CDR1 LGHDT and CDR2 YNNKEL (reference sequence). This CDR3 reads CASSQDVRLAPELFF. The CDR3 DNA follows: TGTGCCAGCAGCCAAGATGTGAGACTAGCCCCGGAGCTGTTTTTT.

The V and J genes are TRBV20-1 and TRBJ1-2; D remains ambiguous. Trimming removed 3 bases from V and 2 bases from J, with 7 bases in between. The CDR3 runs 12 residues. From germline, CDR1 is DFQATT and CDR2 SNEGSKA (reference sequence). The CDR3 coding sequence is TGCAGTGCTAGTTCGGGGAACTATGGCTACACCTTC. Residues: CSASSGNYGYTF.

The chain links TRBV7-2 to TRBJ2-4; tentative D call: TRBD1 (6 bases). CDR1 is SGHTA, CDR2 FQGNSA, per germline. CDR3 size: 17 residues. V lost 1 base to trimming and J lost 3 bases, with 16 bases between them. In DNA, the CDR3 is TGTGCCAGCAGCTTAGGGGGTACAGGGCGGGTCAAAAACATTCAGTACTTC. Translating it yields CASSLGGTGRVKNIQYF.

The rearrangement links TRBV7-8 to TRBJ1-3, with 9 positions matching TRBD1. Germline V CDR1 and CDR2: SGHVS, FQNEAQ. This CDR3 is built from 16 residues. V lost 5 bases to trimming and J lost 3 bases; unmatched junction nucleotides: 8. The CDR3, as DNA: TGTGCCAGCAGCAACCGGGACAGGGTTTTTGGAAACACCATATATTTT. Its translation is CASSNRDRVFGNTIYF.

The chain is built from TRBV7-2 and TRBJ2-1; 9 nucleotides agree with TRBD2. J was trimmed by 4 bases and V by 5 bases; bases with no gene match: 9. The germline V gene has CDR1 SGHTA and CDR2 FQGNSA. This CDR3 has 16 residues. The CDR3 loop is CASSIPGLATYNEQFF. In DNA, the CDR3 is TGTGCCAGCAGCATACCGGGACTAGCAACTTACAATGAGCAGTTCTTC.

This clone was observed a handful of times. This chain joins TRBV4-1 and TRBJ2-3; 12 bases match TRBD1. Germline CDR1 MGHRA, CDR2 YSYEKL. V lost 2 bases and J lost 5; bases outside the gene matches: 5. The CDR3 extends over 16 amino acids. CDR3 in amino acids: CASSQPGQGARDTQYF. CDR3 coding DNA: TGCGCCAGCAGCCAACCGGGACAGGGGGCGAGAGATACGCAGTATTTT.

This clone came up once. The CDR3 here is CASNWDRSTEAFF. The CDR3 DNA reads TGTGCCAGCAATTGGGACAGAAGCACTGAAGCTTTCTTT. The chain is built from TRBV7-3 and TRBJ1-1; 7 bases align to TRBD1. The germline CDR1 and CDR2 sequences are SGHTA and FQGTGA. The CDR3 contains 13 residues. Trimming cost V 7 bases and J 4 bases; bases outside gene matches: 6.

V gene TRBV5-1 combines with J gene TRBJ2-7, with TRBD1 as a possible D gene (5 bases). Germline lookup yields CDR1 SGHRS and CDR2 YFSETQ. The length of the CDR3 is 14 residues. The V gene lost 10 bases and the J gene lost 0 bases, with 17 bases spanning the gap. Written as DNA, the CDR3 is TGCGCCGCCCGTAAGGGGCCAACCTCCTACGAGCAGTACTTC. Residues: CAARKGPTSYEQYF.

The V call is TRBV7-9, the J call TRBJ2-5; 9 bases agree with TRBD1. J was trimmed by 5 bases and V by 3 bases; bases with no gene match: 4. The germline V gene encodes CDR1 SEHNR and CDR2 FQNEAQ (reference sequence). The CDR3 has 14 amino acids. In DNA form, the CDR3 reads TGTGCCAGCAGCTTGACAGGGGGGTGGGAGACCCAGTACTTC. Protein: CASSLTGGWETQYF.

The chain combines TRBV7-9 with TRBJ1-4; D unresolved. The CDR3 is 12 amino acids. The germline V gene has CDR1 SEHNR and CDR2 FQNEAQ (reference sequence). V was pared by 1 base and J by 14 bases, with 11 bases between. In DNA form, the CDR3 reads TGTGCCAGCAGCTTAGGAGGACGAGGGCTGTTTTTT. The encoded protein is CASSLGGRGLFF.

V and J are TRBV29-1 and TRBJ1-5; TRBD1 matches 11 bases. The CDR3 consists of 13 residues. Trimming cost V 6 bases and J 9 bases; bases outside gene matches: 7. Looked up from germline, CDR1 is SQVTM and CDR2 is ANQGSEA. CDR3 protein: CSVAGTGGTPQHF. The CDR3 DNA reads as TGCAGCGTCGCCGGGACAGGGGGTACGCCCCAGCATTTT.

This sequence joins TRBV24-1 and TRBJ2-1; unclear D gene. The V end lost 4 bases, the J end lost 0 bases, and 12 bases lay between the germline ends. The CDR3 is made up of 16 amino acids. Germline CDR1 reads KGHDR; CDR2 reads SFDVKD. For the CDR3, the DNA is TGTGCCACCAGTGACTCACAGACGAGCTCCTACAATGAGCAGTTCTTC. This gives the protein CATSDSQTSSYNEQFF.